This T cell receptor beta chain was recorded in a study of blood T cell repertoires in COVID-19. This CDR3 region has 14 residues. CDR1 MNHEY and CDR2 SVGAGI come from the germline V gene. Unmatched junction bases numbered 4, after V lost 5 bases and J lost 7 bases. The data were produced by immunoSEQ multiplex PCR, yet TCRdb's version contains in-frame clones alone and is incomplete. The table records roughly 79,000 clones, approximately 90% of them present only once. This clone was counted only a few times. This chain uses TRBV6-5 with TRBJ2-1, with TRBD2 identical over 11 bases. The TCR originated in a woman older than 75 with active or convalescent COVID-19. The sequencing input was peripheral blood. The CDR3 region is CASSRLAGINEQFF. The CDR3 DNA follows: TGTGCCAGCAGTCGACTAGCGGGAATTAATGAGCAGTTCTTC.